Below, 20 T cell receptor beta chains from the same sample are listed, as sequenced in a study of cytomegalovirus exposure and HLA in healthy donors (dated by TCRdb to about 2017). Library preparation was by the immunoSEQ multiplex PCR assay. The immuneACCESS repertoire file appears here via TCRdb, limited to in-frame rearrangements. These files lack a portion of the clones; in checked studies, under half of the deficit traces to unresolved V genes, and the cause of the others is not known. A total of about 220,000 clones appear in this sample, around four fifths of them only once. Over 11% of the sample comes from the top ten. The material sequenced was PBMCs. The receptors come from a woman in her twenties or thirties in good health and CMV-seropositive.

Ten or more counts support this clone. CDR3 loop: CASSYSGGSYNEQFF. The CDR3 bases are TGTGCCAGCAGCTACAGCGGGGGGTCCTACAATGAGCAGTTCTTC. The chain combines TRBV6-4 with TRBJ2-1, with 9 bases identical to TRBD2. CDR1 is MRHNA, CDR2 SNTAGT, per germline. This CDR3 is 15 amino acids long. J was trimmed by 1 base and V by 6 bases; bases with no gene match: 4.

The chain carries TRBV30 and TRBJ2-7; maybe TRBD2 (5 bases). Germline CDR1 reads GTSNPN; CDR2 reads SVGIG (reference sequence). Trimming pared 4 bases from V and 3 bases from J, leaving 13 bases between. The length of the CDR3 is 13 residues. CDR3 DNA sequence: TGTGCCTGGACCCCCCGGGATTTCTACGAGCAGTACTTC. Amino acid sequence: CAWTPRDFYEQYF.

V gene TRBV15 combines with J gene TRBJ1-1, with 9 bases lining up with TRBD1. CDR3 length: 16 amino acids. Germline CDR1 is LNHNV and CDR2 is YYDKDF (reference sequence). With V trimmed by 5 bases and J by 6 bases, 13 bases remained unmatched. CDR3 sequence reads: CATSPWTGEVKAEAFF. The CDR3 DNA sequence: TGTGCCACCAGCCCGTGGACAGGGGAGGTCAAGGCTGAAGCTTTCTTT. The whole variable domain, filled in from reference TRBV15 and TRBJ1-1, reads DAMVIQNPRYQVTQFGKPVTLSCSQTLNHNVMYWYQQKSSQAPKLLFHYYDKDFNNEADTPDNFQSRRPNTSFCFLDIRSPGLGDTAMYLCATSPWTGEVKAEAFFGQGTRLTVV.

The J gene is TRBJ1-1, the V gene TRBV9, with D hard to call. Trimming shortened V by 4 bases and J by 5 bases, and 6 bases separated the two germline ends. CDR1 is SGDLS, CDR2 YYNGEE, per germline. CDR3 length: 11 residues. Written as DNA, the CDR3 is TGTGCCAGCAGCAGAGGGACTGAAGCTTTCTTT. Amino acids: CASSRGTEAFF.

This clone was detected once. This CDR3 is CASLRTSGNYNEQFF. CDR3 bases: TGTGCCAGCCTTAGGACTAGCGGGAACTACAATGAGCAGTTCTTC. The chain combines TRBV7-8 with TRBJ2-1; TRBD2 agrees at 12 bases. CDR3 length equals 15 residues. Losses at the gene ends were 8 bases for V and 3 bases for J; bases not matched to a gene: 5. Germline V gene lookup returns CDR1 SGHVS and CDR2 FQNEAQ.

This clone occurred a few times. The rearrangement joins TRBV7-9 to TRBJ2-7, with a possible D match to TRBD1 (5 bases). Germline V gene lookup returns CDR1 SEHNR and CDR2 FQNEAQ (reference sequence). The CDR3 sequence is 15 residues long. Trimming removed 6 bases from V and 3 bases from J, with 18 bases in between. The CDR3 protein is CASRAATGSLYEQYF. CDR3 coding DNA: TGTGCCAGCAGAGCCGCAACAGGATCGCTCTACGAGCAGTACTTC.

This chain links TRBV5-4 with TRBJ1-2; D not certain. Germline CDR1 and CDR2: SGHNT and YYREEE (reference sequence). The V gene lost 0 bases and the J gene lost 5 bases, with 5 bases spanning the gap. This CDR3 has 12 amino acids. CDR3 DNA sequence: TGTGCCAGCAGCTTGGACGGATATGGCTACACCTTC. Translated, it gives CASSLDGYGYTF.

The genes are TRBV6-6 and TRBJ1-5, with no clear D. Trimming cost V 2 bases and J 0 bases, with 8 bases left between them. The CDR3 loop spans 15 amino acids. Germline CDR1 MNHNY, CDR2 SVGAGI (reference sequence). The CDR3 bases are TGTGCCAGCAGTTACGCAGTCGCTAGCAATCAGCCCCAGCATTTT. Amino acids: CASSYAVASNQPQHF.

The chain combines TRBV28 with TRBJ2-7; tentative D call: TRBD1 (6 bases). The CDR3 spans 15 residues. Germline CDR1 and CDR2: MDHEN and SYDVKM. V gave up 5 bases and J gave up 3 bases, with 17 bases separating them. In DNA form, the CDR3 reads TGTGCCAGCAGTCTCCCGCCTGGACAGTTCTACGAGCAGTACTTC. Translation: CASSLPPGQFYEQYF.

This chain connects TRBV11-2 to TRBJ2-2, with TRBD2 matching 12 bases. The CDR3 has 16 amino acids. V was clipped by 5 bases and J by 6 bases; unmatched bases: 7. Germline V CDR1 and CDR2: SGHAT, FQNNGV. The CDR3 loop reads CASSPRLAGEAGELFF. CDR3 nucleotides: TGTGCCAGCAGCCCAAGACTAGCGGGAGAGGCCGGGGAGCTGTTTTTT.

The chain couples TRBV28 to TRBJ1-4; D is unclear. This CDR3 is built from 14 residues. Germline assignment: CDR1 MDHEN and CDR2 SYDVKM. The V end was cut by 5 bases, the J end by 4 bases, with 11 bases between. The CDR3 nucleotides read TGTGCCAGCAGTCCCCTCCTCCTTAATGAAAAACTGTTTTTT. Protein: CASSPLLLNEKLFF.

Only a few counts were recorded for this clone. The chain has TRBV20-1 and TRBJ1-2; 7 bases are shared with TRBD1. Germline trimming cut 5 bases from V and 8 bases from J; bases unmatched to any gene: 5. This CDR3 has 11 residues. CDR1 DFQATT and CDR2 SNEGSKA come from the germline V gene (reference sequence). CDR3 in amino acids: CSAVLRGGYTF. The CDR3 DNA follows: TGCAGTGCTGTTCTCAGGGGGGGCTACACCTTC.

The chain carries TRBV7-2 and TRBJ1-4, with a weak D call TRBD1 (6 bases). V was shortened by 6 bases and J by 5 bases, with 22 bases between the two germline ends. Germline CDR1 is SGHTA and CDR2 is FQGNSA. The CDR3 is 17 amino acids. The CDR3 sequence: CASRHKGFGGLNEKLFF. The CDR3 nucleotides read TGTGCCAGCAGGCATAAGGGTTTCGGGGGCCTCAATGAAAAACTGTTTTTT.

This clone was seen just once. This sequence may be a read error, since a much larger clone differs from it by one base. The chain joins TRBV27 to TRBJ2-7; no clear D. CDR1 is MNHEY and CDR2 is SMNVEV in the germline V gene (reference sequence). This CDR3 has 11 amino acids. Trimming shortened V by 6 bases and J by 0 bases, and 3 bases separated the two germline ends. CDR3 region: CASRSSYEQYF. CDR3 nucleotides: TGTGCCAGCAGGTCCTCCTACGAGCAGTACTTC.

V is TRBV30 and J is TRBJ2-1; D gene uncertain. V was shortened by 0 bases and J by 7 bases, with 10 bases between the two germline ends. The CDR3 consists of 13 residues. Germline V lookup: CDR1 GTSNPN, CDR2 SVGIG (reference sequence). The CDR3 coding sequence is TGTGCCTGGAGTGTTTCTGGGATTAATGAGCAGTTCTTC. Amino acid sequence: CAWSVSGINEQFF.

This chain uses TRBV11-3 with TRBJ2-6; the D is unclear. Trimming stripped 1 base from V and 0 bases from J, with 13 bases between. CDR1 and CDR2 (germline): SGHNT, YENEEA. The CDR3 is 18 residues long. Here the CDR3 DNA reads TGTGCCAGCAGCTTAGCGTATGATTTGGGCTCTGGGGCCAACGTCCTGACTTTC. Residues: CASSLAYDLGSGANVLTF.

V usage is TRBV6-6 and J usage is TRBJ2-6; no clear D. CDR1 MNHNY and CDR2 SVGAGI come from the germline V gene (reference sequence). V lost 2 bases, J lost 2 bases, and 7 bases lay in between. The CDR3 contains 15 residues. The CDR3: CASSYTEAGANVLTF. The CDR3 DNA is TGTGCCAGCAGTTACACAGAGGCTGGGGCCAACGTCCTGACTTTC.

In the case of this clone: Other DNA sequences of this sample code for an identical CDR3. CDR3 coding DNA: TGTGCCAGCAGCTCCTCTGGGGCCAACGTCCTGACTTTC. Protein sequence: CASSSSGANVLTF. V gene TRBV9 combines with J gene TRBJ2-6; D ambiguous. CDR1 is SGDLS and CDR2 is YYNGEE in the germline V gene. The germline V and J ends were trimmed by 4 bases and 0 bases, with 2 bases remaining between them. The CDR3 has 13 amino acids.

J is TRBJ1-4 and V is TRBV6-1; no clear D. The CDR3 consists of 15 residues. Germline CDR1 and CDR2: MNHNS and SASEGT. V lost 6 bases, J lost 8 bases, and 19 bases lay in between. The CDR3 DNA reads TGTGCCAGCAGGATCTTATGGCTACAGCGGGAAAAACTGTTTTTT. This sequence encodes CASRILWLQREKLFF.

V usage is TRBV27 and J usage is TRBJ1-5, with D maybe TRBD1 (6 bases). The CDR3 is 17 amino acids. Between the trimmed V and J ends, which lost 1 base and 3 bases, there was a span of 16 bases. Germline V gives CDR1 MNHEY, CDR2 SMNVEV (reference sequence). CDR3 DNA sequence: TGTGCCAGCAGTTTATTAGGGGGTTTATCGTCCAATCAGCCCCAGCATTTT. Encoded protein: CASSLLGGLSSNQPQHF.